A selection of T cell receptor beta chains follows, all from one sample in a study of blood T cell repertoires in COVID-19. Assay used: immunoSEQ multiplex PCR; TCRdb lists only in-frame clones, some missing. The profile shows some 290,000 clones, around 90% of them singletons. Material for sequencing was peripheral blood. Receptors originate from a woman in her twenties or thirties with COVID-19, enrolled during active disease. CDR3s include the opening cysteine and the closing phenylalanine or tryptophan. D genes are given only for firm matches. Size is omitted from some rows. Given values are once, few, many or a class for expanded clones.

cdr3_nt	cdr3_aa	v_call	j_call	clone_size	d_call
TGCGCCAGCAGCTTATGGCTGCGCGGGACAGGGGGCGAAGGAGACAATGAGCAGTTCTTC	CASSLWLRGTGGEGDNEQFF	TRBV5-1	TRBJ2-1	NA	TRBD1
TGTGCCAGCAGCTTGGGTTCAGGCACAGATACGCAGTATTTT	CASSLGSGTDTQYF	TRBV5-5	TRBJ2-3	NA	NA
TGCGCCAGCAGCCTTCAGAGCGGGGGTAGCTCCTACAATGAGCAGTTCTTC	CASSLQSGGSSYNEQFF	TRBV4-1	TRBJ2-1	NA	TRBD2
TGTGCCAGCAGCCCCCGGACTAGCGGGAATGAGCAGTTCTTC	CASSPRTSGNEQFF	TRBV9	TRBJ2-1	few	TRBD2
TGTGCCAGCAGCCCAACGAGGGATTCCTACAATGAGCAGTTCTTC	CASSPTRDSYNEQFF	TRBV7-3	TRBJ2-1	NA	NA
TGTGCCAGCAGCCCGCGGGGATCCGGGGAGCTGTTTTTT	CASSPRGSGELFF	TRBV3-1/TRBV3-2	TRBJ2-2	once	NA
TGCAGCGCTGGACAGGGAAGCGGGCAGCCCCAGCATTTT	CSAGQGSGQPQHF	TRBV29-1	TRBJ1-5	NA	TRBD1
TGTGCCATCAGTGACGGACAGCTCCGGGCCTACGAGCAGTACTTC	CAISDGQLRAYEQYF	TRBV10-3	TRBJ2-7	NA	NA
TGTGCCAGCAGTGGAGATGAAAAACTGTTTTTT	CASSGDEKLFF	TRBV2	TRBJ1-4	NA	NA
TGTGCCAGCAGCTTATCCCCCTTCACAGGGAATAGGAGCCACGCTGAAGCTTTCTTT	CASSLSPFTGNRSHAEAFF	TRBV7-9	TRBJ1-1	NA	NA
TGTGCCAGCACTAGAACAGGGGCGGGCTACACCTTC	CASTRTGAGYTF	TRBV12-3/TRBV12-4	TRBJ1-2	NA	TRBD1
TGTGCCAGCAGCTTGTCTTCGCGGGGCTCTGGAAACACCATATATTTT	CASSLSSRGSGNTIYF	TRBV5-6	TRBJ1-3	few	NA
TGTGCCAGTAGCCGCGGGACAGGTGCCTCCAGGACCCAGCATTTT	CASSRGTGASRTQHF	TRBV19	TRBJ1-5	NA	TRBD1
TGTGCCAGTAGTATCCCGACAGGGTTGAATGGAAACACCATATATTTT	CASSIPTGLNGNTIYF	TRBV19	TRBJ1-3	NA	TRBD1
TGTGCCAGCAGAATACCGACAGGAAATTCCGGCAATCAGCCCCAGCATTTT	CASRIPTGNSGNQPQHF	TRBV28	TRBJ1-5	NA	NA
TGTGCCAGCAGCTTAGGCAGAAGCGCTGGAAACACCATATATTTT	CASSLGRSAGNTIYF	TRBV7-9	TRBJ1-3	NA	NA
TGTGCCAGCACCACGACAGGGGAAGCTCAGCCCCAGCATTTT	CASTTTGEAQPQHF	TRBV6-6	TRBJ1-5	NA	TRBD1
TGTGCCAGCAGTTTATCGATCAACAACAATGAGCAGTTCTTC	CASSLSINNNEQFF	TRBV27	TRBJ2-1	NA	NA
TGCGCCAACCTCCCCTGCGGCCACTCCTACGAGCAGTACTTC	CANLPCGHSYEQYF	TRBV5-1	TRBJ2-7	NA	NA